This T cell receptor beta chain was sequenced for a study of CD8 T cells in ankylosing spondylitis. The germline V gene has CDR1 LNHNV and CDR2 YYDKDF (reference sequence). This CDR3 is built from 15 residues. V dropped 2 bases and J dropped 5 bases, with 16 bases sitting between them. One entry per CDR3 protein results from TCRdb running MiXCR on the 5' RACE reads. The sample lists 190,000 or so distinct CDR3 sequences; about 13% were seen once. Remarks on this clonotype: As yet, its antigen is unknown.

Study outcomes and limitations: Peripheral blood held disease-linked clones only at relatively low frequency, and these were CD8+. Matched synovial fluid from ankylosing spondylitis patients was reported to be enriched for disease-linked clones.

The clonotype originates from a male donor with ankylosing spondylitis or in good health (not recorded which). The source material was blood, either unsorted or a sorted T cell fraction (not recorded which). The V call is TRBV15, the J call TRBJ2-7; tentative D call: TRBD2 (7 bases). This chain's CDR3 is CATSRSRGGRNEQYF. DNA of the CDR3: TGTGCCACCAGCAGATCCAGGGGAGGGCGGAACGAGCAGTACTTC.